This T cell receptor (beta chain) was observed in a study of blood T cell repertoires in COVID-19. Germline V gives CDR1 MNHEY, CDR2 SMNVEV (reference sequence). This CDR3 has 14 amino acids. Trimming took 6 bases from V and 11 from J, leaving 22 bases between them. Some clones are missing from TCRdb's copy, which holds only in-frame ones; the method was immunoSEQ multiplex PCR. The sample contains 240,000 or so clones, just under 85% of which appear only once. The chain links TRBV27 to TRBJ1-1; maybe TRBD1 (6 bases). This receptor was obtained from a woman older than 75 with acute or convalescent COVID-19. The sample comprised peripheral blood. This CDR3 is CASSPRQAHRVAFF. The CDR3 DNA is TGTGCCAGCAGCCCTCGACAGGCCCACCGTGTTGCTTTCTTT.